These 24 T cell receptor beta chains came from one sample sequenced in a study of T cells in Graves' hyperthyroidism and ophthalmopathy (dated by TCRdb to about 2019). The library was prepared using multiplex PCR. Sequenced on an Illumina HiSeq 2000. The TCR beta CDR3 regions were amplified from RNA transcripts. The first round of RT-PCR for the TCR CDR3 was performed with the HTBI primer set and the Qiagen OneStep RT-PCR kit. The raw public data were reprocessed by TCRdb itself: fastp quality trimming at Q25, MiXCR clonotype calling, in-frame beta chains only. Rows with a matching CDR3 protein are joined into one entry that keeps the most common DNA and genes. The sample yields about 710,000 distinct CDR3 sequences; approximately 16% were counted once. Of the sample, approximately 8.4% falls within the top ten clones. The material sequenced was blood. These receptors came from a man younger than 35 with Graves' hyperthyroidism.

The V and J genes are TRBV20-1 and TRBJ2-7; TRBD2 agrees at 7 bases. J was trimmed by 0 bases and V by 2 bases; bases with no gene match: 4. CDR3 length equals 14 residues. In germline, CDR1 is DFQATT, CDR2 SNEGSKA (reference sequence). CDR3 loop: CSARSTSASYEQYF. The CDR3 coding sequence is TGCAGTGCTAGAAGTACTAGCGCCTCCTACGAGCAGTACTTC.

This clonotype was recorded many times. CDR3 DNA sequence: TGTGCCAGCAGCTCCTCCGGGACAGGGGCAATCTATGGCTACACCTTC. This translates into CASSSSGTGAIYGYTF. The chain recombines TRBV7-9 with TRBJ1-2; TRBD1 matches at 10 bases. The CDR3 has 16 residues. V was clipped by 4 bases and J by 4 bases; unmatched bases: 9. Germline assignment: CDR1 SEHNR and CDR2 FQNEAQ (reference sequence).

This clonotype was detected a few times. The chain has TRBV6-2 or TRBV6-3 and TRBJ2-5, with 8 bases that match TRBD2. V lost 4 bases and J lost 4; bases outside the gene matches: 8. Per the germline V gene, CDR1 is MNHEY and CDR2 is SVGEGT. The CDR3 length is 15 residues. CDR3 region: CASSSAGVYPETQYF. The CDR3 DNA is TGTGCCAGCAGTTCAGCGGGAGTCTATCCAGAGACCCAGTACTTC.

This clonotype occurred a few times. The chain employs TRBV27 and TRBJ2-6; D not certain. This CDR3 has 15 amino acids. The germline V gene encodes CDR1 MNHEY and CDR2 SMNVEV (reference sequence). V lost 8 bases and J lost 0, with 11 bases in between. The CDR3: CASRPRSSGANVLTF. DNA of the CDR3: TGTGCCAGCCGTCCTAGGAGCTCTGGGGCCAACGTCCTGACTTTC.

This clonotype showed up just a few times. The V and J genes are TRBV20-1 and TRBJ2-7; D remains unclear. The CDR3 is 13 residues long. Trimming cost V 0 bases and J 6 bases, with 12 bases left between them. The germline V gene has CDR1 DFQATT and CDR2 SNEGSKA (reference sequence). The chain's CDR3 is CSARELPAAEQYF. DNA for the CDR3: TGCAGTGCTAGAGAGCTCCCCGCGGCCGAGCAGTACTTC.

The chain employs TRBV29-1 and TRBJ1-1; tentative D call: TRBD1 (5 bases). The V end was cut by 2 bases, the J end by 0 bases, with 16 bases between. The CDR3 covers 16 residues. Per the germline V gene, CDR1 is SQVTM and CDR2 is ANQGSEA. This CDR3 reads CSVERRDFTMNTEAFF. Here the CDR3 DNA reads TGCAGCGTTGAACGCCGGGACTTCACCATGAACACTGAAGCTTTCTTT.

About this clonotype itself: A read error may be the cause here, since a much bigger clone is one base away. This chain connects TRBV12-3 or TRBV12-4 to TRBJ2-5; 7 bases line up with TRBD2. CDR3 length: 14 residues. V shed 6 bases, J shed 5 bases, and the junction held 9 bases outside the gene matches. The chain's CDR3 is CASSAGLVGETQYF. The CDR3 DNA reads TGTGCCAGCAGCGCCGGACTAGTGGGGGAGACCCAGTACTTC.

This clonotype was detected a few times. The chain couples TRBV3-1 to TRBJ2-1; D is unresolved. The germline gives CDR1 LGHDT, CDR2 YNNKEL (reference sequence). Trimming removed 1 base from V and 9 bases from J, with 16 bases in between. The CDR3 has 15 amino acids. CDR3 residues: CASSQAGLKHGEQFF. CDR3 coding DNA: TGTGCCAGCAGCCAAGCGGGCCTCAAGCATGGTGAGCAGTTCTTC.

This clonotype came up many times. This rearrangement joins TRBV12-3 or TRBV12-4 to TRBJ2-2; 9 bases are shared with TRBD1. The J segment lost 6 bases and the V segment lost 5 bases, leaving 4 bases of the junction unmatched. CDR3 length equals 14 residues. The CDR3 sequence: CASSRQGEAGELFF. CDR3 coding DNA: TGTGCCAGCAGTCGACAGGGGGAGGCCGGGGAGCTGTTTTTT.

At least ten counts were recorded for this clonotype. This chain links TRBV6-1 with TRBJ2-1, with 7 bases identical to TRBD2. The CDR3 has 17 amino acids. After removal of 5 bases from V and 1 base from J, the junction contained 11 bases not matched to a gene. From germline, CDR1 is MNHNS and CDR2 SASEGT. In DNA form, the CDR3 reads TGTGCCAGCAGTCCCCCGCTCGGGGGGAGTTCCTACAATGAGCAGTTCTTC. Translation: CASSPPLGGSSYNEQFF.

This clonotype was observed at least ten times. The rearrangement links TRBV27 to TRBJ2-5, with 9 nucleotides matching TRBD1. J gave up 0 bases and V 2 bases, and 1 base lay outside the gene matches. Per germline, CDR1 MNHEY and CDR2 SMNVEV (reference sequence). The length of the CDR3 is 15 residues. CDR3 amino acids: CASSLGTGNQETQYF. The CDR3 DNA reads as TGTGCCAGCAGTTTAGGGACAGGGAACCAAGAGACCCAGTACTTC.

The chain recombines TRBV7-9 with TRBJ1-3, with 8 bases that match TRBD1. Germline assignment: CDR1 SEHNR and CDR2 FQNEAQ (reference sequence). The CDR3 is 15 residues long. The J segment lost 0 bases and the V segment lost 9 bases, leaving 7 bases of the junction unmatched. In DNA form, the CDR3 reads TGTGCCAGAGAAGACAGGGGAGGCTCTGGAAACACCATATATTTT. It encodes CAREDRGGSGNTIYF.

This clonotype appeared a few times. The chain carries TRBV11-3 and TRBJ1-1; D is undetermined. The CDR3 is made up of 13 amino acids. V was shortened by 2 bases and J by 1 base, with 5 bases between the two germline ends. Germline V gene sequence: CDR1 SGHNT, CDR2 YENEEA. Written as DNA, the CDR3 is TGTGCCAGCAGCTTAATGAAGAACACTGAAGCTTTCTTT. Translation gives CASSLMKNTEAFF.

This clonotype came up many times. J is TRBJ1-5 and V is TRBV12-3 or TRBV12-4, with TRBD1 as a possible D gene (5 bases). CDR3 length: 15 residues. Trimming removed 3 bases at V and 0 bases at J, with 9 bases between. CDR3 coding DNA: TGTGCCAGCAGTTTGGGACCTTATAGCAATCAGCCCCAGCATTTT. As protein: CASSLGPYSNQPQHF.

The chain couples TRBV19 to TRBJ1-6; 9 nucleotides match TRBD1. The V and J ends lost 5 bases and 7 bases, in that order; junction bases with no gene match: 12. Germline V lookup: CDR1 LNHDA, CDR2 SQIVND (reference sequence). This CDR3 has 17 residues. This CDR3 is CASSSGLGTGRNSPLHF. In DNA, the CDR3 is TGTGCCAGTAGTTCAGGCCTCGGGACAGGGAGGAATTCACCCCTCCACTTT.

On this clonotype itself: This may be a read error: a much more frequent sequence differs by one nucleotide. This sequence joins TRBV27 and TRBJ1-1; 7 bases agree with TRBD1. This CDR3 has 13 residues. V lost 8 bases, J lost 0 bases, and 3 bases stayed unmatched. Germline V CDR1 and CDR2: MNHEY, SMNVEV (reference sequence). This CDR3 reads CASGGQLNTEAFF. The CDR3 DNA reads as TGTGCCAGCGGGGGACAGTTGAACACTGAAGCTTTCTTT.

As concerns this clonotype: A much larger clone differs from this one at a single base, so this may be a read error. The conserved phenylalanine or tryptophan normally closing the CDR3 is absent here, so this likely arose from a read error. The chain combines TRBV28 with TRBJ2-5, with a weak D call TRBD1 (7 bases). The V gene lost 5 bases and the J gene lost 2 bases, with 18 bases spanning the gap. Germline assignment: CDR1 MDHEN and CDR2 SYDVKM. The CDR3 runs 16 residues. In DNA, the CDR3 is TGTGCCAGCAGTCGGAGGGGGCAGGTCCCTCAAGAGACCCAGTACCTC. Translated: CASSRRGQVPQETQYL.

The rearrangement links TRBV19 to TRBJ1-6; D gene uncertain. This CDR3 has 14 amino acids. Looked up from germline, CDR1 is LNHDA and CDR2 is SQIVND (reference sequence). V was clipped by 5 bases and J by 8 bases, with 13 bases between them. The CDR3 sequence is CASSFDPRDSPLHF. The CDR3 DNA reads TGTGCCAGTAGTTTCGACCCGAGGGATTCACCCCTCCACTTT.

This clonotype was recorded a few times. The J gene is TRBJ1-5, the V gene TRBV19, with D maybe TRBD1 (6 bases). Trimming took 5 bases from V and 5 from J, leaving 16 bases between them. The germline CDR1 and CDR2 sequences are LNHDA and SQIVND (reference sequence). The CDR3 is 15 residues long. CDR3 nucleotide sequence: TGTGCCAGTAGTGGCTTGCGACAGGCGGATCAGCCCCAGCATTTT. This sequence encodes CASSGLRQADQPQHF.

Ten or more counts support this clonotype. This chain joins TRBV2 and TRBJ1-1, with D maybe TRBD1 (6 bases). CDR1 and CDR2 (germline): SNHLY, FYNNEI. The CDR3 loop spans 14 amino acids. With 1 base removed from V and 5 bases from J, the gap between germline ends came to 11 bases. CDR3 nucleotide sequence: TGTGCCAGCAGTGAAGACGGGGGCTGGACTGAAGCTTTCTTT. Protein product: CASSEDGGWTEAFF.

The sample holds many counts of this clonotype. The rearrangement links TRBV28 to TRBJ2-1, with D maybe TRBD1 (6 bases). The germline CDR1 and CDR2 sequences are MDHEN and SYDVKM. The V gene lost 2 bases and the J gene lost 8 bases, with 13 bases spanning the gap. The CDR3 extends over 14 amino acids. CDR3 region: CASSLVARGYEQFF. In nucleotides, the CDR3 is TGTGCCAGCAGTTTAGTCGCCAGGGGTTATGAGCAGTTCTTC. The whole variable domain, remainder taken from reference TRBV28 and TRBJ2-1, is DVKVTQSSRYLVKRTGEKVFLECVQDMDHENMFWYRQDPGLGLRLIYFSYDVKMKEKGDIPEGYSVSREKKERFSLILESASTNQTSMYLCASSLVARGYEQFFGPGTRLTVL.

Only a few counts were recorded for this clonotype. This may be a read error, as it is one base from a much larger clone. V usage is TRBV11-2 and J usage is TRBJ2-3; D gene uncertain. This CDR3 is built from 14 residues. V lost 6 bases and J lost 1, with 11 bases in between. The germline CDR1 and CDR2 sequences are SGHAT and FQNNGV. The chain's CDR3 is CASRWTRGTDTQYF. CDR3 in DNA: TGTGCCAGCAGGTGGACCCGCGGCACAGATACGCAGTATTTT.

Ten or more counts support this clonotype. This rearrangement joins TRBV7-8 to TRBJ2-3; D uncertain. V gave up 0 bases and J gave up 4 bases, with 8 bases separating them. The CDR3 has 14 amino acids. Germline V CDR1 and CDR2: SGHVS, FQNEAQ. The CDR3 loop is CASSLAPVADTQYF. CDR3 DNA: TGTGCCAGCAGCTTAGCGCCCGTGGCAGATACGCAGTATTTT.

This chain uses TRBV27 with TRBJ2-1, with a possible D match to TRBD2 (5 bases). The V end lost 7 bases, the J end lost 9 bases, and 19 bases lay between the germline ends. The CDR3 runs 14 residues. CDR1 is MNHEY and CDR2 is SMNVEV in the germline V gene (reference sequence). This CDR3 is CASTPIAGSGEQFF. In nucleotides, the CDR3 is TGTGCCAGCACCCCCATCGCGGGTTCTGGTGAGCAGTTCTTC.